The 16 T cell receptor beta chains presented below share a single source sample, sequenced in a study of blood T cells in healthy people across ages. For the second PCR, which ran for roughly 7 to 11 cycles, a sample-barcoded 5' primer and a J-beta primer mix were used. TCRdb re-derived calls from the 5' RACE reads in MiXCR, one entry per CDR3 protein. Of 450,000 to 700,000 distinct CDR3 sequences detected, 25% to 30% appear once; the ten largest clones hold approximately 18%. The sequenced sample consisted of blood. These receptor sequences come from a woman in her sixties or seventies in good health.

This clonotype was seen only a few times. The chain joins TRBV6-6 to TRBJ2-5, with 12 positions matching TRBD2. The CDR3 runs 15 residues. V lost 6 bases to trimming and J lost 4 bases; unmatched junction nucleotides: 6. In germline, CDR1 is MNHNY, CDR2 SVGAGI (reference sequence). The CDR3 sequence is CASSLAGGRVETQYF. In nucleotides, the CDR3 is TGTGCCAGCAGCCTAGCGGGAGGGAGAGTAGAGACCCAGTACTTC.

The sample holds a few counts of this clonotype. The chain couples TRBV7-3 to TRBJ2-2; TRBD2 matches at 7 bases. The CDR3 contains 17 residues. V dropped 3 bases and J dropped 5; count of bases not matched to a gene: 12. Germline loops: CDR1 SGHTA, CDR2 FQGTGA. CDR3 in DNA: TGTGCCAGCAGCTTGGGCGCGGGGGAGCGGCGGACCGGGGAGCTGTTTTTT. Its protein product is CASSLGAGERRTGELFF.

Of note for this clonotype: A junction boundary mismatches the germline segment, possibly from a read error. The CDR3 DNA reads TGCAGTGCTATCGGGAACAATGAGCGGTTCTTC. This gives the protein CSAIGNNERFF. The J gene is TRBJ2-5, the V gene TRBV20-1; a weak D match, TRBD2 (5 bases). Germline V gene lookup returns CDR1 DFQATT and CDR2 SNEGSKA (reference sequence). The CDR3 is 11 residues long.

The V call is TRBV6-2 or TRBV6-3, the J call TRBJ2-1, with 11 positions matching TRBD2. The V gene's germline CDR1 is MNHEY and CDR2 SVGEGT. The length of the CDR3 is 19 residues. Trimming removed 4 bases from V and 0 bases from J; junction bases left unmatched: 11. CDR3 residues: CASSFPTSGGPSSYNEQFF. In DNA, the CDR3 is TGTGCCAGCAGTTTCCCAACTAGCGGGGGACCGAGCTCCTACAATGAGCAGTTCTTC.

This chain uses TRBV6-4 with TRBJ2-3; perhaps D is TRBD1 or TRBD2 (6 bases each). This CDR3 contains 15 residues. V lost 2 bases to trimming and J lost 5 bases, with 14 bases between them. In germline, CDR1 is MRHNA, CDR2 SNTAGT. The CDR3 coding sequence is TGTGCCAGCAGTGACGAGGGGGGCCCGAGAGATACGCAGTATTTT. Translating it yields CASSDEGGPRDTQYF.

The CDR3 here is CASSRPGGCRAIRLVHEQYF. CDR3 coding DNA: TGTGCCAGCAGCCGCCCCGGTGGGTGCAGGGCCATCCGTTTAGTCCACGAGCAGTACTTC. The rearrangement links TRBV21-1 to TRBJ2-5; the table assigns TRBD2, which was not confirmed against the DNA. The J call may not be correct, given that the DNA end is closer to TRBJ2-7. TRBV21-1 counts as a pseudogene. The CDR3 has 20 amino acids.

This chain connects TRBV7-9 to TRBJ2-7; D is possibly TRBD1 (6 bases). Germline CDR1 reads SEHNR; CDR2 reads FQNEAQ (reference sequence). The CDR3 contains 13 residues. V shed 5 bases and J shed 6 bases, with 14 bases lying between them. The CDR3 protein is CASSRGQLAEQYF. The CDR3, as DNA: TGTGCCAGCAGCCGAGGACAGTTAGCCGAGCAGTACTTC. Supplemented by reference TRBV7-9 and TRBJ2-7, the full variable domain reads DTGVSQNPRHKITKRGQNVTFRCDPISEHNRLYWYRQTLGQGPEFLTYFQNEAQLEKSRLLSDRFSAERPKGSFSTLEIQRTEQGDSAMYLCASSRGQLAEQYFGPGTRLTVT.

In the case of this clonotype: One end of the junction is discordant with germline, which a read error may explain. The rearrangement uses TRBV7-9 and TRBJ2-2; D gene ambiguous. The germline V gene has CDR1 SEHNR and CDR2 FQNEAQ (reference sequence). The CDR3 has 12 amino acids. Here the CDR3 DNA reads TGTGCCAGCAGCCCGAAAACCGGGGAGCTGTTTTTT. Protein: CASSPKTGELFF.

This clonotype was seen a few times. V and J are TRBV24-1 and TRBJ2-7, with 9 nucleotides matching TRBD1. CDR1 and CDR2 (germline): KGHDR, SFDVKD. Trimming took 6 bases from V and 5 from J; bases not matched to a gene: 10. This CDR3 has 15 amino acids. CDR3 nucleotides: TGTGCCACCAGTTCGGGACAGGGACGTCTCCACGAGCAGTACTTC. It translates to CATSSGQGRLHEQYF.

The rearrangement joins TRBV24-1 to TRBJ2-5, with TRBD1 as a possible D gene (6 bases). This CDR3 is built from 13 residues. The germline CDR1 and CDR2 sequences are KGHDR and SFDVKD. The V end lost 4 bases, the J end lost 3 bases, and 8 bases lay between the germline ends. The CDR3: CATSDTGKETQYF. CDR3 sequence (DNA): TGTGCCACCAGTGACACAGGGAAAGAGACCCAGTACTTC.

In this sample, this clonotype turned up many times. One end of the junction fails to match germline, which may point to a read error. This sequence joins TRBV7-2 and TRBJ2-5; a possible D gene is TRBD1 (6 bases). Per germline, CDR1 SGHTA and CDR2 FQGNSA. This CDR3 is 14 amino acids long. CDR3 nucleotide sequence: TGTGCCAGCAGCTTACAGGGGAGCCAAGGGACCCAGTACTTC. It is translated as CASSLQGSQGTQYF.

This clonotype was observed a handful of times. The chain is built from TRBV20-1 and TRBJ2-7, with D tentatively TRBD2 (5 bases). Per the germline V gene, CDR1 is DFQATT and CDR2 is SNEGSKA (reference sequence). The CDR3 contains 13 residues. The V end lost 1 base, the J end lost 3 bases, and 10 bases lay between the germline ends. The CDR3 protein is CSARASGNYEQYF. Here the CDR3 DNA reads TGCAGTGCTAGAGCGTCGGGGAACTACGAGCAGTACTTC.

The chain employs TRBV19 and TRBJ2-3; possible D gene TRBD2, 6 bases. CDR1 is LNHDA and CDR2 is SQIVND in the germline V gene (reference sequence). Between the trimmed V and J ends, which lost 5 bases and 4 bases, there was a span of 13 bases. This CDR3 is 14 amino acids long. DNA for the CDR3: TGTGCCAGTAGTCCGATGGGACTTTCAGATACGCAGTATTTT. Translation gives CASSPMGLSDTQYF.

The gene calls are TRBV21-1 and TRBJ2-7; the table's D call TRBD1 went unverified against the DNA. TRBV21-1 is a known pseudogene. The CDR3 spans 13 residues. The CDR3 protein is CASSKKGRLEQYF. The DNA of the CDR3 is TGTGCCAGCAGCAAAAAGGGACGTCTAGAGCAGTACTTC.

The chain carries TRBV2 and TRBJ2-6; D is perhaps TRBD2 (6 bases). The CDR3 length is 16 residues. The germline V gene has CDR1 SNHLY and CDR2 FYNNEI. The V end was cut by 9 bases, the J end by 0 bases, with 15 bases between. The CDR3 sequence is CASIRERSSGANVLTF. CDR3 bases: TGTGCCAGTATCCGGGAGAGAAGCTCTGGGGCCAACGTCCTGACTTTC.

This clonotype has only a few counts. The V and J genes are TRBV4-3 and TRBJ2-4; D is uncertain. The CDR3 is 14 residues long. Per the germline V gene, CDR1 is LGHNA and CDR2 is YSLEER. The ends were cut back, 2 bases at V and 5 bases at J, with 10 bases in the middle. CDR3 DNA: TGCGCCAGCAGCCAACACTACCTCGAAAACATTCAGTACTTC. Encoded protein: CASSQHYLENIQYF.